These T cell receptor beta chains were read from a single sample in a study of T-cell reconstitution after alpha-beta-depleted transplantation in children. MiXCR, applied by TCRdb to the PCR reads, yields one record per CDR3 protein. Of hundreds of thousands of distinct CDR3 sequences in the sample, about 12% were seen once. The sequences come from PBMCs, collected before TCRalphabeta/CD19-depleted stem cell transplant. The origin of the receptors is a girl between 2 and 10 years old with congenital amegakaryocytic thrombocytopenia, due to receive a stem cell transplant. Both conserved end residues are part of each CDR3. The order of the fields is clone size, D gene, V gene, J gene, CDR3 DNA, CDR3 protein. A D gene is named only where the DNA matches it firmly. Clone size is stated in some rows and not others, as once, few, many or a class when expanded.

many	.	TRBV25-1	TRBJ1-5	TGTGCCAGCAGTGCTGCTCCCGATGATCAGCCCCAGCATTTT	CASSAAPDDQPQHF
many	.	TRBV20-1	TRBJ2-1	TGCAGTGCTGGCCTAGATCTCAATGAGCAGTTCTTC	CSAGLDLNEQFF
many	.	TRBV7-6	TRBJ1-3	TGTGCCAGCAGGTCCAACAATCCTGGAAACACCATATATTTT	CASRSNNPGNTIYF
.	.	TRBV7-8	TRBJ2-1	TGTGCCAGCAGCCCGGGACCCCCCAATGAGCAGTTCTTC	CASSPGPPNEQFF
.	.	TRBV2	TRBJ2-7	TGTGCCAGCAGTGAAGCGTGGCGCCCTAGCTCCTACGAGCAGTACTTC	CASSEAWRPSSYEQYF
many	TRBD1	TRBV20-1	TRBJ1-2	TGCAGTGCTCGGCGAACAGGGGCGGTGCGGGACTATGGCTACACCTTC	CSARRTGAVRDYGYTF
many	.	TRBV10-3	TRBJ1-5	TGTGCCATCAGTGACGGGAATCAGCCCCAGCATTTT	CAISDGNQPQHF
few	.	TRBV11-1	TRBJ2-1	TGTGCCAGCAGCTTATTTGGTCTCCCGGGACGAGACGGCAATGAGCAGTTCTTC	CASSLFGLPGRDGNEQFF
few	.	TRBV20-1	TRBJ2-5	TGCAGTGCTAGTAGCGGCCAAGAGACCCAGTACTTC	CSASSGQETQYF
many	TRBD2	TRBV5-1	TRBJ2-7	TGCGCCAGCAGCCCTAGCGGGGAACTCTACGAGCAGTACTTC	CASSPSGELYEQYF
many	TRBD2	TRBV5-1	TRBJ2-3	TGCGCCAGCAGCCTCCCCCGGGGGGTAGCGGGAGGTTCTACTAGCACAGATACGCAGTATTTT	CASSLPRGVAGGSTSTDTQYF
.	TRBD1	TRBV28	TRBJ2-2	TGTGCCAGTTGTCAGACAGGGGATTCCACCGGGGAGCTGTTTTTT	CASCQTGDSTGELFF
many	TRBD2	TRBV20-1	TRBJ2-1	TGCAGTGCTAGAGCTCCTAGCGGGGGCTACAATGAGCAGTTCTTC	CSARAPSGGYNEQFF
.	.	TRBV29-1	TRBJ2-5	TGCAGCGTTCGAACCGGGCAAGAGACCCAGTACTTC	CSVRTGQETQYF
few	TRBD2	TRBV29-1	TRBJ2-1	TGCAGCGTTTCGACTAGCGGGCCCTCCTACAATGAGCAGTTCTTC	CSVSTSGPSYNEQFF
many	.	TRBV20-1	TRBJ1-1	TGCAGTGCTAGCATGGGATTCGGCCAACCTGAAGCTTTCTTT	CSASMGFGQPEAFF
.	TRBD2	TRBV15	TRBJ2-7	TGTGCCACCAGCAGAGGACTAGCGGGAGAGGTATGGTCCTACGAGCAGTACTTC	CATSRGLAGEVWSYEQYF
many	.	TRBV29-1	TRBJ2-7	TGCAGCGTTGCAGTCGGGAGCTTGGGCTACGAGCAGTACTTC	CSVAVGSLGYEQYF
.	TRBD1	TRBV10-3	TRBJ2-3	TGTGCCATCAAACAGGGGGCCTCACAAGATACGCAGTATTTT	CAIKQGASQDTQYF
.	.	TRBV5-1	TRBJ2-6	TGCGCCAGCAGCTTGGCAGGGCAGGGGGCCAACGTCCTGACTTTC	CASSLAGQGANVLTF
.	.	TRBV30	TRBJ1-5	TGTGCCTGGAATGGAGGGACACCTAATCAGCCCCAGCATTTT	CAWNGGTPNQPQHF
few	TRBD1	TRBV6-1	TRBJ2-7	TGTGCCAGCAGCAACCCAGGGGGCAACGAGCAGTACTTC	CASSNPGGNEQYF
.	TRBD1	TRBV14	TRBJ2-4	TGTGCCAGCAGCCGGGGGGACAGGGATCTAAACATTCAGTACTTC	CASSRGDRDLNIQYF
many	.	TRBV18	TRBJ2-1	TGTGCCAGCTCACCTGAGGGCTACAATGAGCAGTTCTTC	CASSPEGYNEQFF
many	TRBD1	TRBV12-3/TRBV12-4	TRBJ2-1	TGTGCCAGCAGTTTCGGGACAGGTGGTTATGAGCAGTTCTTC	CASSFGTGGYEQFF
.	.	TRBV18	TRBJ2-5	TGTGCCAGCTCACCACCGAATGACGGCCAAGAGACCCAGTACTTC	CASSPPNDGQETQYF
.	.	TRBV4-2	TRBJ1-5	TGTGCCAGCAGCCAAGTTTGGGCAGAGCTTAGCAATCAGCCCCAGCATTTT	CASSQVWAELSNQPQHF
many	.	TRBV4-1	TRBJ2-1	TGCGCCAGCAGCTTTCGAGTCCGGGGACGGGGCTTGAATGAGCAGTTCTTC	CASSFRVRGRGLNEQFF
many	TRBD1	TRBV29-1	TRBJ2-5	TGCAGCGTTGAAGCTTGGACAGGCCAAGAGACCCAGTACTTC	CSVEAWTGQETQYF
few	TRBD2	TRBV20-1	TRBJ2-1	TGCAGTGCTCGGATTAGCGGGAGCTCCTACAATGAGCAGTTCTTC	CSARISGSSYNEQFF
many	.	TRBV7-8	TRBJ2-7	TGTGCCAGCAGCGGACACATAGCGGAAGTTATCTACGAGCAGTACTTC	CASSGHIAEVIYEQYF
many	.	TRBV12-3/TRBV12-4	TRBJ2-7	TGTGCCAGCAGTTTTCGGGGTCACGAGCAGTACTTC	CASSFRGHEQYF
few	.	TRBV6-1	TRBJ2-7	TGTGCCAGCAGTGCACTAGCCGGATCCTACGAGCAGTACTTC	CASSALAGSYEQYF
.	TRBD1	TRBV12-3/TRBV12-4	TRBJ1-2	TGTGCCAGCAGTCAGGGGGGAGCAGGCTACACCTTC	CASSQGGAGYTF
many	TRBD1	TRBV10-3	TRBJ1-2	TGTGCCATCAAATTCCAGGGGGATAACTATGGCTACACCTTC	CAIKFQGDNYGYTF
many	.	TRBV5-1	TRBJ2-3	TGCGCCAGCAGCTTGGAGGGGAGTGGGTCAGATACGCAGTATTTT	CASSLEGSGSDTQYF
many	.	TRBV5-6	TRBJ2-7	TGTGCCAGCAGCCACCTACTGAGTTTGGAAGACGAGCAGTACTTC	CASSHLLSLEDEQYF
many	.	TRBV29-1	TRBJ2-2	TGCAGCGTTGAGGGACCCCGTCTAGGCGCGAACACCGGGGAGCTGTTTTTT	CSVEGPRLGANTGELFF
few	TRBD1	TRBV20-1	TRBJ2-7	TGCAGTGCTAGAGCCGAACCGGGACAGGGCGGTCTCGAGCAGTACTTC	CSARAEPGQGGLEQYF